The T cell receptor beta chain under discussion was sequenced for a study of beta chain features in type 1 diabetes. Study overall: Sorted cells numbering some 110,000,000 were examined across all samples. General study findings and limits: People with Type 1 diabetes carried modestly yet significantly shorter TCRB CDR3s in all four CD4+ subsets. Naive, central memory and Treg TCRB repertoires appeared more alike in patients than in healthy donors.

Expressed TCRB transcripts were sequenced because the entire RNA isolate underwent reverse transcription. Method: immunoSEQ multiplex PCR; TCRdb's copy keeps in-frame clones and lacks some. The sample shows around 170,000 clones, 7% to 9.5% of them seen only once. As regards this clone: Its antigen is currently unknown.

The V gene's germline CDR1 is SGHVS and CDR2 FNYEAQ. Losses at the gene ends were 3 bases for V and 5 bases for J; bases not matched to a gene: 6. The CDR3 has 14 amino acids. This clonotype originated in a woman in her twenties or thirties with type 1 diabetes. This sequence joins TRBV7-6 and TRBJ2-7, with 8 positions matching TRBD1. The sample consisted of central memory CD4+ T cells from blood. This CDR3 is CASSLADRGHEQYF. CDR3 nucleotides: TGTGCCAGCAGCTTGGCCGACAGGGGCCACGAGCAGTACTTC.